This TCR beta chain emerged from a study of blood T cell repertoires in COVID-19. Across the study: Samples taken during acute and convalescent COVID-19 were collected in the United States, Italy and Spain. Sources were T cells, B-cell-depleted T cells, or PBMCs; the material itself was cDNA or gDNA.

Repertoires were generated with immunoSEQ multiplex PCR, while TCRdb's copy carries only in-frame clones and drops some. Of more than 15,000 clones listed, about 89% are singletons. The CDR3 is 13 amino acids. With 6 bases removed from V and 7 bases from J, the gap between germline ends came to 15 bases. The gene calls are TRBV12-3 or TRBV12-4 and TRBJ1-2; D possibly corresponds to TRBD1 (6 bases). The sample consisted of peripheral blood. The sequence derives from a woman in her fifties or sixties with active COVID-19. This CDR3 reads CASSLTEGGGYTF. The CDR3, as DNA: TGTGCCAGCAGCCTTACCGAAGGGGGTGGCTACACCTTC.